A selection of T cell receptor beta chains follows, all from one sample in a study of beta chain features in type 1 diabetes. The assay was immunoSEQ multiplex PCR, and TCRdb's table has in-frame clones only and misses some. Of around 650,000 clones in the sample, around 11% were seen once. The sample was naive CD4+ T cells from blood. Receptors were obtained from a man aged 30 to 39 with type 1 diabetes. CDR3s include the opening cysteine and the closing phenylalanine or tryptophan. A D gene is named only where the DNA matches it firmly. Some rows mark clone size as missing; the rest say once, few, many or name a class of expanded clone.

D gene	clone size	V gene	CDR3 length	J gene	CDR3 DNA	CDR3 protein
NA	few	TRBV9	18	TRBJ1-2	TGTGCCAGCAGCGTAGAGGGTGATGTGATGGGGGGACCGGCTGGCTACACCTTC	CASSVEGDVMGGPAGYTF
NA	NA	TRBV14	13	TRBJ1-5	TGTGCCAGCAGCCAATCAAGAAATCAGCCCCAGCATTTT	CASSQSRNQPQHF
NA	NA	TRBV19	14	TRBJ1-2	TGTGCCAGTAGTCAAGGGGGAGGGAGCTATGGCTACACCTTC	CASSQGGGSYGYTF
TRBD1	NA	TRBV29-1	14	TRBJ2-5	TGCAGCGTTGAGAGTGGGACAGGACAAGAGACCCAGTACTTC	CSVESGTGQETQYF
NA	few	TRBV7-2	14	TRBJ2-4	TGTGCCAGCGGCGGGACTGGAGCCAAAAACATTCAGTACTTC	CASGGTGAKNIQYF
TRBD1	NA	TRBV6-1	15	TRBJ2-3	TGTGCCAGCAGTGGTAGGACAGGGATCACAGATACGCAGTATTTT	CASSGRTGITDTQYF
TRBD2	few	TRBV28	16	TRBJ2-2	TGTGCCAGCAGTTCCCTAGCGGGGGGCCGCTACTCTCGGCTGTTTTTT	CASSSLAGGRYSRLFF
TRBD1	few	TRBV30	15	TRBJ2-7	TGTGCCTGGAGTCTGAACGGACAGGGCATTTACGAGCAGTACTTC	CAWSLNGQGIYEQYF
NA	NA	TRBV7-6	18	TRBJ1-6	TGTGCCAGCAGCTTGACCTCAACTGATGGATTTAATAATTCACCCCTCCACTTT	CASSLTSTDGFNNSPLHF
TRBD1	few	TRBV2	15	TRBJ1-2	TGTGCCAGCAGTAAAGGGGGCGTAACTAACTATGGCTACACCTTC	CASSKGGVTNYGYTF
TRBD1	NA	TRBV6-5	14	TRBJ1-4	TGTGCCAGCAGTCGGGACAGAGAGAATGAAAAACTGTTTTTT	CASSRDRENEKLFF
NA	few	TRBV30	13	TRBJ1-5	TGTGCCTGGAGTGTAAACCGGGATCAGCCCCAGCATTTT	CAWSVNRDQPQHF
TRBD1	few	TRBV7-9	13	TRBJ2-7	TGTGCCAGCAGCTTGGGGACAGGGATCGAGCAGTACTTC	CASSLGTGIEQYF
TRBD1	few	TRBV18	13	TRBJ1-1	TGTGCCAGCTCACCTAACAGGGGGGCTCGGGCTTTCTTT	CASSPNRGARAFF
TRBD1	few	TRBV29-1	15	TRBJ2-7	TGCAGCGTTGAAGATTTGGGGACAGGGGTACGAGAGCAGTACTTC	CSVEDLGTGVREQYF
TRBD2	few	TRBV11-2	15	TRBJ2-3	TGTGCCAGCAGCCCGACTAGCGGGTACACAGATACGCAGTATTTT	CASSPTSGYTDTQYF
NA	few	TRBV14	14	TRBJ1-1	TGTGCCAGCAGCCGTCACCAGGGACGGACTGAAGCTTTCTTT	CASSRHQGRTEAFF
NA	NA	TRBV2	15	TRBJ1-6	TGTGCCAGCGGCGCGGAACAGGCATACTTGTCACCCCTCCACTTT	CASGAEQAYLSPLHF
NA	NA	TRBV6-6	12	TRBJ2-2	TGTGCCAGCAGTGGGGCCACCGGGGAGCTGTTTTTT	CASSGATGELFF
NA	few	TRBV20-1	10	TRBJ1-2	TGCAGTACACACTTAGGGGGCTACACCTTC	CSTHLGGYTF
NA	NA	TRBV6-5	15	TRBJ2-3	TGTGCCAGCAGAGTCACTAGCTGGTACACAGATACGCAGTATTTT	CASRVTSWYTDTQYF
NA	NA	TRBV6-5	13	TRBJ1-6	TGTGCCAGCAGTTCGGTGAAAAATTCACCCCTCCACTTT	CASSSVKNSPLHF
NA	few	TRBV6-6	14	TRBJ2-7	TGTGCCAGCAGAGGACCCGGGACACCCCTCGAGCAGTACTTC	CASRGPGTPLEQYF
NA	few	TRBV30	13	TRBJ2-7	TGTGCCTGGACCCGAATCCAGGGGTACGAGCAGTACTTC	CAWTRIQGYEQYF
TRBD1	few	TRBV29-1	15	TRBJ2-6	TGCAGCGTTGGGGACAGCTATTCTGGGGCCAACGTCCTGACTTTC	CSVGDSYSGANVLTF
TRBD1	NA	TRBV4-2	16	TRBJ1-2	TGTGCCAGCAGCCAAGATCTGGGAGGGGGCTACTATGGCTACACCTTC	CASSQDLGGGYYGYTF
TRBD1	NA	TRBV5-1	15	TRBJ2-1	TGCGCCAGCAGCACGGGACAGGGAGGCTACAATGAGCAGTTCTTC	CASSTGQGGYNEQFF
TRBD1	NA	TRBV7-2	14	TRBJ1-2	TGTGCCAGCAGCTCTGCCGGGACAGGACATGGCTACACCTTC	CASSSAGTGHGYTF
NA	NA	TRBV28	11	TRBJ2-7	TGTGCCAGCAGTCCATTCTACGAGCAGTACTTC	CASSPFYEQYF
TRBD1	NA	TRBV5-1	15	TRBJ2-7	TGCGCCAGCAGCTTGGTGGGGACAGGTATCTACGAGCAGTACTTC	CASSLVGTGIYEQYF